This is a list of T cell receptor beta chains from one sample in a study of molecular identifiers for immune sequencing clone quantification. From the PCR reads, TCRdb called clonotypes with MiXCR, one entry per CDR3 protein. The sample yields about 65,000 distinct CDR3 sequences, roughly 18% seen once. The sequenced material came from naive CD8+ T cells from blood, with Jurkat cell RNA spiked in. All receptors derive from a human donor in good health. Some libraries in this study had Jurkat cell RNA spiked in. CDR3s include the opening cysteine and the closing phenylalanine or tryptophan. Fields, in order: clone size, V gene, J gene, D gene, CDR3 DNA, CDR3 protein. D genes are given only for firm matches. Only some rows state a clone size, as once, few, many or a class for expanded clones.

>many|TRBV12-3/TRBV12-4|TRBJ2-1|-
TGTGCCAGCAAACTCCTGACAGGGGAGGGAGGTGAGCAGTTCTTC
CASKLLTGEGGEQFF
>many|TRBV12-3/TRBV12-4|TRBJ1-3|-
TGTGCCAGCAGCCCGGGGGGCTCTGGAAACACCATATATTTT
CASSPGGSGNTIYF
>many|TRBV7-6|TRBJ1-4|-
TGTGCCAGCAGCACAATAATCAGACAGCAAACTAATGAAAAACTGTTTTTT
CASSTIIRQQTNEKLFF
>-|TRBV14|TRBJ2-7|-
TGTGCCAGCAGCCAAGAGCCTTCATTTCCAGGGAACTGCGAGCAGTACTTC
CASSQEPSFPGNCEQYF
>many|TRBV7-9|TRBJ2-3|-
TGTGCCAGCAGTCCAGGCCCGGGAGTTCTAACAGATACGCAGTATTTT
CASSPGPGVLTDTQYF
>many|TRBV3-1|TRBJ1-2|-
TGTGCCAGCAGCCAAACCACACGAACCGATGGCTACACCTTC
CASSQTTRTDGYTF
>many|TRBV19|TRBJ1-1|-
TGTGCCAGTAGTATTGGCCCGGCCACTGCTAGCTTGAACACTGAAGCTTTCTTT
CASSIGPATASLNTEAFF
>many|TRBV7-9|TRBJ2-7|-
TGTGCCAGCAGCGTATCATTAGCGGCCGGGATCTACGAGCAGTACTTC
CASSVSLAAGIYEQYF
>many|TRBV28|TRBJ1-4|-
-
CASSTSDRVGEKLFF
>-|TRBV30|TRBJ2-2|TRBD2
TGTGCCTGGAGTATAGGACTAGCCGGGGAGCTGTTTTTT
CAWSIGLAGELFF
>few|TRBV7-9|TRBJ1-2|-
TGTGCCAGCAGCTTAATAATCGACCCAGAGACGGGCTACACCTTC
CASSLIIDPETGYTF
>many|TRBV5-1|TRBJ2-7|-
TGCGCCAGCAGCCCCATTTTTCAGATCGCTCGGGTCGACGAGCAGTACTTC
CASSPIFQIARVDEQYF
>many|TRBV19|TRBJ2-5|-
TGTGCCAGTCAACACCCCTGGGGGACCCAGTACTTC
CASQHPWGTQYF
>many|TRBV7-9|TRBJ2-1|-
TGTGCCAGCAGCTTAGCTGCGAATGAGCAGTTCTTC
CASSLAANEQFF
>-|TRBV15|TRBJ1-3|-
TGTGCCACCAGCAGAGCGCCTTATGGAAACACCATATATTTT
CATSRAPYGNTIYF
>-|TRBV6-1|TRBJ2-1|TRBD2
TGTGCCAGCAGCTTGCTTACTAGCGGGTACAATGAGCAGTTCTTC
CASSLLTSGYNEQFF
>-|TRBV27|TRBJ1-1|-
TGTGTCAGCAGTTTATCCCCGAACACTGAAGCTTTCTTT
CVSSLSPNTEAFF
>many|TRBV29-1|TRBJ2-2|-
TGCAGCGTTCCCGGGGACTACACCGGGGAGCTGTTTTTT
CSVPGDYTGELFF
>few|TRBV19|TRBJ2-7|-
TGTGCCAGTAGTATGAGCGGATCTCCGATGGGCGAGCAGTACTTC
CASSMSGSPMGEQYF
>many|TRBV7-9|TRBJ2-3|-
TGTGCCAGCAGCTCATTAGGGGGTAGAGTGGGGCCCACAGATACGCAGTATTTT
CASSSLGGRVGPTDTQYF
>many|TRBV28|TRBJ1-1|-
TGTGCCAGCAGTTTAGGTTTAGGGGGAATGAACACTGAAGCTTTCTTT
CASSLGLGGMNTEAFF
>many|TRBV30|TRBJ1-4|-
TGTGCCTGGAAACAGGGTTTTGTCGCTAATGAAAAACTGTTTTTT
CAWKQGFVANEKLFF
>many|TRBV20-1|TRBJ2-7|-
TGCAGTGCTAAGAGGAGTCGAGCGGCCTACGAGCAGTACTTC
CSAKRSRAAYEQYF
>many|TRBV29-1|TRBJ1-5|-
TGCAGCGTTGAAGATGGCGGCGAGGATAGCAATCAGCCCCAGCATTTT
CSVEDGGEDSNQPQHF
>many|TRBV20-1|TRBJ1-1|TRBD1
TGCAGTGCTACCGGAAGCGCAGGGGGGAGAGATATGAACACTGAAGCTTTCTTT
CSATGSAGGRDMNTEAFF
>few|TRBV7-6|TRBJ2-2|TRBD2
TGTGCCAGCAGCTCCTTAGCGGGAGGGGGAGCCGGGGAGCTGTTTTTT
CASSSLAGGGAGELFF
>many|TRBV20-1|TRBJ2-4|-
TGCAGTGCCCCCCCAGGGAGCCTAGCCAAAAACATTCAGTACTTC
CSAPPGSLAKNIQYF
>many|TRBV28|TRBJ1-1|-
TGTGCCAGCAGTTTAATCCGGCAAGAGAACACTGAAGCTTTCTTT
CASSLIRQENTEAFF
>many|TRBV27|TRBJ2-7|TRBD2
TGTGCCAGCAGTTCAGCAGGGACTAGCGGGAGATCGGCTGAGCAGTACTTC
CASSSAGTSGRSAEQYF
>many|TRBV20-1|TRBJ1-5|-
TGCAGTGCTAGAGATGGGGGGGCCAGCAATCAGCCCCAGCATTTT
CSARDGGASNQPQHF
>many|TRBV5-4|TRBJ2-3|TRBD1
TGTGCCAGCAGCCCTTGGACAGGGGGCGTCTCAGATACGCAGTATTTT
CASSPWTGGVSDTQYF
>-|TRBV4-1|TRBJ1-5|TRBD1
TGCGCCAGCAGCAAGGGACAGGGGGATCATCAGCCCCAGCATTTT
CASSKGQGDHQPQHF
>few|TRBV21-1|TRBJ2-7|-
TGTGCCAGCAGCACGAGCGGGAGCCGACTTTACTACGAGCAGTACTTC
CASSTSGSRLYYEQYF
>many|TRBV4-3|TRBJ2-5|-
TGCGCCAGCAGCCAAGATTATGGTCCCACGAAGGCCCTTTACTTC
CASSQDYGPTKALYF
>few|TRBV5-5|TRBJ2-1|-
TGTGCCAGCAGCTTGTATCAGGAGGATGAGCAGTTCTTC
CASSLYQEDEQFF
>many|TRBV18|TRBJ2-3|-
TGTGCCAGCTCACCAAGGGGACGAACAGATACGCAGTATTTT
CASSPRGRTDTQYF
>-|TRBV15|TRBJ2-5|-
TGTGCCACCAGCAGAGATAGTGGGGAGTTCCGGGGAGAGACCCAGTACTTC
CATSRDSGEFRGETQYF
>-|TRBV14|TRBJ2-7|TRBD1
TGTGCCAGCAGCCATACGGGACAGGGAGTAAGGGAGCAGTACTTC
CASSHTGQGVREQYF
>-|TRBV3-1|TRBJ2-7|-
TGTGCCAGCAGCCGAGAAAATAACTACGAGCAGTACTTC
CASSRENNYEQYF
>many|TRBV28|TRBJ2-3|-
TGTGCCAGCAGTTTTGGCGGAAGCACAGATACGCAGTATTTT
CASSFGGSTDTQYF
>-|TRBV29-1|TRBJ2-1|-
TGCAGCGTTGAACGGTCTAGACGGGACAATGAGCAGTTCTTC
CSVERSRRDNEQFF
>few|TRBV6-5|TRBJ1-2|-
TGTGCCAGCAGTTACTCGTTCGTATTGGGGGCGGATGGCTACACCTTC
CASSYSFVLGADGYTF
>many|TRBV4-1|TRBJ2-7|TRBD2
TGCGCCAGCAGCCAAGGCGGGGGACTAGGGTACGAGCAGTACTTC
CASSQGGGLGYEQYF
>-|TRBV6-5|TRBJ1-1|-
TGTGCCAGCAGTTACTCCTTAGAGATTCCGAACACTGGAGCTTTCTTT
CASSYSLEIPNTGAFF
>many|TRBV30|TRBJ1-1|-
TGTGCCTGGAGTGTACTACAGGGGAACACTGAAGCTTTCTTT
CAWSVLQGNTEAFF
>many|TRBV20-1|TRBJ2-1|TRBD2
TGCAGTGCTAGAGACCTAGCGGACTACAATGAGCAGTTCTTC
CSARDLADYNEQFF
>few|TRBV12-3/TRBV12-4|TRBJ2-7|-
TGTGCCAGCAGTTTTGGGTCCTTCACCTACGAGCAGTACTTC
CASSFGSFTYEQYF
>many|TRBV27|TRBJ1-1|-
TGTTCTCCCGGGGGAGGGTTCACTGAAGCTTTCTTT
CSPGGGFTEAFF
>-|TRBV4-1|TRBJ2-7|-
TGCGCCAGCAGCCCCCTAGGCCAGGGGTCGGGGGAGCAGTACTTC
CASSPLGQGSGEQYF
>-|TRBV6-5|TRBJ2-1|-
TGTGCCATAGGTTTCTACAATGAGCAGTTCTTC
CAIGFYNEQFF
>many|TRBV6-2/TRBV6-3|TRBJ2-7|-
TGTGCCAGCAGTTACTACCCCGGGAAGACGGCACTCGAGCAGTACTTC
CASSYYPGKTALEQYF
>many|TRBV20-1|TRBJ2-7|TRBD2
TGCAGTGCTAGTGCTTTGACGGGAGGGCCCTACGAGCAGTACTTC
CSASALTGGPYEQYF
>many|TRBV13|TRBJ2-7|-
TGTGCCAGCAGCTTAACGTCGTCTCGCTCCTACGAGCAGTACTTC
CASSLTSSRSYEQYF
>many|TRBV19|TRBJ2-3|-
TGTGCCAGTACCTCCTTCGTCGGTCTCACAGATACGCAGTATTTT
CASTSFVGLTDTQYF
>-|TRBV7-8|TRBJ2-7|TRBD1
TGTGCCAGCAGCTTAGGACAGGGCTCCTACGAGCAGCACTTC
CASSLGQGSYEQHF